What follows describes a single T cell receptor beta chain. This record comes from a study of blood T cell repertoires in COVID-19. Using immunoSEQ multiplex PCR, the repertoire was profiled, and TCRdb retains in-frame clones only, with some absent. The sample contains about 220,000 clones, approximately 85% of which appear only once. Germline CDR1 is MNHNY and CDR2 is SVGAGI (reference sequence). The CDR3 sequence is 16 residues long. V was trimmed by 3 bases and J by 8 bases, leaving 22 bases between them. This sequence was found in a man between 45 and 60 years old who had recovered from COVID-19. The material sequenced was peripheral blood. The chain uses TRBV6-6 and TRBJ1-1; TRBD1 might be the D (6 bases). This CDR3 is CASSYTGNSPGSEAFF. The CDR3 DNA is TGTGCCAGCAGTTATACAGGGAATTCACCGGGGAGCGAAGCTTTCTTT.